The clone carrying this T cell receptor (beta chain) was picked up many times. Its antigen is undetermined. CDR1 SGHVS and CDR2 FNYEAQ come from the germline V gene. V lost 1 base to trimming and J lost 2 bases, with 8 bases between them. CDR3 length: 15 amino acids. The data were taken from a study of T cell repertoires in cytomegalovirus infection. Study details: CMV epitopes in the study were HLA-C-restricted (recently identified) and HLA-B-restricted (well studied).

One entry per CDR3 protein results from TCRdb running MiXCR on the reads. The profile shows about 900,000 distinct CDR3 sequences, approximately 30% of them singletons. Study-wide points: Dominating the ex vivo response were HLA-C-restricted CMV-specific TCR beta clonotypes. The cumulative frequency of public TCR beta families distinguished individuals who carried CMV together with the relevant HLA.

The material was cultured CD8+ T cells from PBMCs, obtained from culture after CMV antigen stimulation. The V gene is TRBV7-6, the J gene TRBJ2-2; D remains unclear. The clonotype was recovered from a human donor in good health (CMV status not recorded). Some clones in this sample may be carry-over from other donors' samples. In DNA form, the CDR3 reads TGTGCCAGCAGCTTAGGAGCCAGTAACACCGGGGAGCTGTTTTTT. It translates to CASSLGASNTGELFF.